The sequence of this T cell receptor (beta chain) was determined in a study of graft-versus-host responses after intestinal transplantation. Turning to the study itself: Multivisceral, liver-intestinal, or isolated intestinal transplants were given to recipients. Anti-thymocyte globulin induction preceded two to three years of tacrolimus and steroid maintenance in all recipients. Study results and limitations: Marrow from the recipient contained GvH clones, some of which had appeared first in ileum or blood.

A note on this clone: Its antigen is currently unknown.

Sequencing was performed with immunoSEQ multiplex PCR; in TCRdb, only in-frame clones are kept and a portion is missing. This sample has about 59,000 clones, with approximately 94% found just once. The origin of this receptor is a human donor who was the organ donor for an intestinal transplant. The sample consisted of unstimulated CD4+ T cells sorted from spleen or lymph node cells, taken before transplant.

CDR3 residues: CASSLQGTEAFF. Written as DNA, the CDR3 is TGCGCCAGCAGCTTGCAGGGCACTGAAGCTTTCTTT. The J gene is TRBJ1-1, the V gene TRBV5-1; tentative D call: TRBD1 (5 bases). The CDR3 spans 12 residues. V was pared by 1 base and J by 4 bases, with 5 bases between. CDR1 is SGHRS, CDR2 YFSETQ, per germline.